These T cell receptor beta chains were read from a single sample in a study of blood T cell repertoires in COVID-19. Assay used: immunoSEQ multiplex PCR; TCRdb lists only in-frame clones, some missing. The table includes about 310,000 clones, roughly 87% detected once. Sequencing was carried out using peripheral blood. Receptor source: a man between 18 and 29 years old with active or convalescent COVID-19. The CDR3 runs from the conserved cysteine through the conserved F or W.

TRBV5-5	TRBJ1-3	CASSLLGDSGNTIYF
TRBV9	TRBJ1-1	CASSGKDRLNTEAFF
TRBV7-3	TRBJ2-1	CASSLTGGSSYNEQFF
TRBV18	TRBJ2-4	CASSGQGARDIQYF
TRBV19	TRBJ2-5	CASSISPAGGIGETQYF
TRBV5-4	TRBJ1-1	CASSCGTAQLGAFF
TRBV3-1/TRBV3-2	TRBJ2-3	CASSHQGTDTQYF
TRBV6-2/TRBV6-3	TRBJ1-1	CASSYASRTEAFF
TRBV2	TRBJ2-7	CASSGTSGASYEQYF
TRBV7-6	TRBJ1-2	CASSLTGDYGYTF